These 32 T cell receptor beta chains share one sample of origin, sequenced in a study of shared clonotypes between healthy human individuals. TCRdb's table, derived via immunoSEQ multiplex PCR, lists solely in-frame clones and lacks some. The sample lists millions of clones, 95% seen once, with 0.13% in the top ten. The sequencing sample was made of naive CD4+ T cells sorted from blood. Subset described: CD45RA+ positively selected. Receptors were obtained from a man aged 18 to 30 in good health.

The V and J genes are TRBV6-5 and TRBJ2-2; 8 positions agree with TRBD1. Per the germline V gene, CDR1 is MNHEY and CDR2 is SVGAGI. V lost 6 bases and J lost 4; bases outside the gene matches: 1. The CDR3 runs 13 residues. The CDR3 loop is CASRTGGTGELFF. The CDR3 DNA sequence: TGTGCCAGCAGAACAGGGGGCACCGGGGAGCTGTTTTTT.

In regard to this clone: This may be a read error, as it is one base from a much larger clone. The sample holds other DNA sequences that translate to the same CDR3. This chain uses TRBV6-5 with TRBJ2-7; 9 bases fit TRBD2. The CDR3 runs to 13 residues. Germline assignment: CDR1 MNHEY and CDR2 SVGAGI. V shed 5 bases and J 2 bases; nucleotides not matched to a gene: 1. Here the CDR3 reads CASSRGGAYEQYF. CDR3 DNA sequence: TGTGCCAGCAGTCGCGGGGGGGCCTACGAGCAGTACTTC.

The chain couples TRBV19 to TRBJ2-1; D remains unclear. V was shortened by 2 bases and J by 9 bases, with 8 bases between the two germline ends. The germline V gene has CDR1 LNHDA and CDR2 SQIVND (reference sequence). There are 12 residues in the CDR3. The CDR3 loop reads CASSISSGEQFF. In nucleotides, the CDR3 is TGTGCCAGTAGTATATCTTCGGGTGAGCAGTTCTTC.

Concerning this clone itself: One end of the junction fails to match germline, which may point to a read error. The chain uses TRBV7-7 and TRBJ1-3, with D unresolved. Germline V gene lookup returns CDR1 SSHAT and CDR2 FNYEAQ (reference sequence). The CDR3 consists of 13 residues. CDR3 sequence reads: CASSLHAGNTIYF. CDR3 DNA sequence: TGTGCTAGCAGCCTGCATGCTGGAAACACCATATATTTT.

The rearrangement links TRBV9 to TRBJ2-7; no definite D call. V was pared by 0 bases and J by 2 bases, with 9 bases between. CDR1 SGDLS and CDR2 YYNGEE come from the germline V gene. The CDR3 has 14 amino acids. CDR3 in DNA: TGTGCCAGCAGCGTAGGAGGCACCCCCTACGAGCAGTACTTC. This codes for CASSVGGTPYEQYF.

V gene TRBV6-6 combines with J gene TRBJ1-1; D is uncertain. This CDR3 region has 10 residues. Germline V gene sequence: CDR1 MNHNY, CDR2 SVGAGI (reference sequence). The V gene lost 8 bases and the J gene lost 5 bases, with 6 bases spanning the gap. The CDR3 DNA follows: TGTGCCAGCTTGCGGACTGAAGCTTTCTTT. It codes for CASLRTEAFF.

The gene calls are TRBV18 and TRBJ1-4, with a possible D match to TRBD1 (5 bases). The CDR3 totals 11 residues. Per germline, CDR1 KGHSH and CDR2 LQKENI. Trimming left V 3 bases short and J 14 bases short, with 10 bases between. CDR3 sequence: CASSPDSGLFF. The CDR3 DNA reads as TGTGCCAGCTCACCTGACAGCGGGCTGTTTTTT.

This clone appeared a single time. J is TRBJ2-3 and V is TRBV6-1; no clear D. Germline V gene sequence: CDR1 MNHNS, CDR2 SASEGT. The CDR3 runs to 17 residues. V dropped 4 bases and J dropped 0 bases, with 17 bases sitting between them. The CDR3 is CASSGAKDLRSTDTQYF. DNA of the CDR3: TGTGCCAGCAGTGGCGCAAAGGACCTCCGAAGCACAGATACGCAGTATTTT.

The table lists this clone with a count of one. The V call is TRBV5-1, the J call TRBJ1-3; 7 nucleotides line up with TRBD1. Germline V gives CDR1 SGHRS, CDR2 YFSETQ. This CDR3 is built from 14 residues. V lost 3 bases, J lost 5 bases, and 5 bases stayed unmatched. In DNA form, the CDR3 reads TGCGCCAGCAGCTCCACAGGGGAGAGAAACACCATATATTTT. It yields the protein CASSSTGERNTIYF.

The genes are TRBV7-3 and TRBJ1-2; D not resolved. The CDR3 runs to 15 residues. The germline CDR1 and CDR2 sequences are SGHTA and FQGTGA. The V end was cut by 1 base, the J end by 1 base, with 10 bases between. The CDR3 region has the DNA TGTGCCAGCAGCTTAATTCCGGGTCTTAACTATGGCTACACCTTC. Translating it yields CASSLIPGLNYGYTF.

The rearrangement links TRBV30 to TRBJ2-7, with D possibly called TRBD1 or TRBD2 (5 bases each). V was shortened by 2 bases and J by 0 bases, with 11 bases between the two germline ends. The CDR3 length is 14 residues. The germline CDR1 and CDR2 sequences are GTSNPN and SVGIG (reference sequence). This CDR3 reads CAWSRGESSYEQYF. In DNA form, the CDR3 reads TGTGCCTGGAGTCGAGGGGAAAGCTCCTACGAGCAGTACTTC.

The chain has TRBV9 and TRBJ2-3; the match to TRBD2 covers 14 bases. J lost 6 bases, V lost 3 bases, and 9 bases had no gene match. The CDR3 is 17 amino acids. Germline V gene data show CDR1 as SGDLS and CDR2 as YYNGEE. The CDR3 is CASSALLGLAGADTQYF. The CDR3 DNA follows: TGTGCCAGCAGCGCGCTCCTGGGACTAGCGGGAGCGGATACGCAGTATTTT.

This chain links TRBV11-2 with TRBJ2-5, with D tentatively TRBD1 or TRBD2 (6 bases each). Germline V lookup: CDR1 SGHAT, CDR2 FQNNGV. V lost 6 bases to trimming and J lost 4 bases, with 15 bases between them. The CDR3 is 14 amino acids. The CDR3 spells CASSSGAARETQYF. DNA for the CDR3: TGTGCCAGCAGTTCGGGGGCAGCAAGAGAGACCCAGTACTTC.

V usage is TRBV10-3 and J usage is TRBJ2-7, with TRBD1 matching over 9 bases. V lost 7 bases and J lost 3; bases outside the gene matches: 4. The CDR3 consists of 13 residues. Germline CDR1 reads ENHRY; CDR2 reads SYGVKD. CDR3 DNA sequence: TGTGCCATCACTAAGACAGGGGGCTACGAGCAGTACTTC. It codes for CAITKTGGYEQYF.

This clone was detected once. CDR3 loop: CASSRSGTLIEPQHF. The CDR3 DNA reads TGCGCCAGCAGCCGGTCCGGGACCCTTATTGAACCCCAGCATTTT. J is TRBJ1-5 and V is TRBV5-1; tentative D call: TRBD1 (5 bases). The CDR3 length is 15 residues. Germline V gene lookup returns CDR1 SGHRS and CDR2 YFSETQ. Trimming removed 4 bases from V and 10 bases from J, with 21 bases in between.

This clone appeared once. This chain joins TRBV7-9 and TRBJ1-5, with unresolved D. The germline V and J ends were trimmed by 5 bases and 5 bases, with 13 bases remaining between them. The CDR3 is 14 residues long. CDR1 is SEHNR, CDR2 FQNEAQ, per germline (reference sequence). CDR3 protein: CASSQRAGDQPQHF. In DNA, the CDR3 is TGTGCCAGCAGCCAAAGGGCCGGGGATCAGCCCCAGCATTTT. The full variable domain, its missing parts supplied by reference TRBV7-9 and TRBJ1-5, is DTGVSQNPRHKITKRGQNVTFRCDPISEHNRLYWYRQTLGQGPEFLTYFQNEAQLEKSRLLSDRFSAERPKGSFSTLEIQRTEQGDSAMYLCASSQRAGDQPQHFGDGTRLSIL.

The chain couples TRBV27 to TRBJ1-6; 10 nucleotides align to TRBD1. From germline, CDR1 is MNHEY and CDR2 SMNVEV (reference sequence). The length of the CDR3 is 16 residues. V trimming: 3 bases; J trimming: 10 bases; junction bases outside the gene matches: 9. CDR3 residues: CASSFLGQGKGSPLHF. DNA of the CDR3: TGTGCCAGCAGTTTCCTGGGACAGGGGAAGGGATCACCCCTCCACTTT.

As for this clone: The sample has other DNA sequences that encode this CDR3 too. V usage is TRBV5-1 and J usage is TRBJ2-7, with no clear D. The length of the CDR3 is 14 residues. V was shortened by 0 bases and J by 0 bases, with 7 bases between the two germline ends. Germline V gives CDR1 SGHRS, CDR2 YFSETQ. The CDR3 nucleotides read TGCGCCAGCAGCTTGGTGGGGAACTCCTACGAGCAGTACTTC. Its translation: CASSLVGNSYEQYF.

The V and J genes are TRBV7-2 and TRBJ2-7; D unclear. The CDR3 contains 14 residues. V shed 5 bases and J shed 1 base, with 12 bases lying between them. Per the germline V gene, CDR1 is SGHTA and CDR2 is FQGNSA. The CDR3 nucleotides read TGTGCCAGCAGCAAAGCTCCTGGGTCCTACGAGCAGTACTTC. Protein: CASSKAPGSYEQYF.

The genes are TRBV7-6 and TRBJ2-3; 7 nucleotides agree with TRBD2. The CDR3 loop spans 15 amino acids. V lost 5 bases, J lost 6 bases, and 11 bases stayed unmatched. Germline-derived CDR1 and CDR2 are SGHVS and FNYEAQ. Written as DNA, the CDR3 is TGTGCCAGCAGCCCCCTGAGGCTAGCGGCGGATACGCAGTATTTT. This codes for CASSPLRLAADTQYF. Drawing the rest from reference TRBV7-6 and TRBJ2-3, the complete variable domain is GAGVSQSPRYKVTKRGQDVALRCDPISGHVSLYWYRQALGQGPEFLTYFNYEAQQDKSGLPNDRFSAERPEGSISTLTIQRTEQRDSAMYRCASSPLRLAADTQYFGPGTRLTVL.

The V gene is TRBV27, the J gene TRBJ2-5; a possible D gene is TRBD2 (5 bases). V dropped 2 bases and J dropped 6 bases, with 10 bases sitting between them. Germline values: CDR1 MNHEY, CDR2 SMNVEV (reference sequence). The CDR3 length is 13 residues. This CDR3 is CASSLEGSQTQYF. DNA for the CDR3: TGTGCCAGCAGTTTAGAAGGGAGTCAGACCCAGTACTTC.

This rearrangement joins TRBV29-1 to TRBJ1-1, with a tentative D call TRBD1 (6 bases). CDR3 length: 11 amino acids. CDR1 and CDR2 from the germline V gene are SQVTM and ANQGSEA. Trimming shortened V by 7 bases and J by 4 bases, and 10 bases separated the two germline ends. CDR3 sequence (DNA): TGCAGCGCCAAAGGGGGCACTGAAGCTTTCTTT. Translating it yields CSAKGGTEAFF. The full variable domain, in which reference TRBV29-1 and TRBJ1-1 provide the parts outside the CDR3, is SAVISQKPSRDICQRGTSLTIQCQVDSQVTMMFWYRQQPGQSLTLIATANQGSEATYESGFVIDKFPISRPNLTFSTLTVSNMSPEDSSIYLCSAKGGTEAFFGQGTRLTVV.

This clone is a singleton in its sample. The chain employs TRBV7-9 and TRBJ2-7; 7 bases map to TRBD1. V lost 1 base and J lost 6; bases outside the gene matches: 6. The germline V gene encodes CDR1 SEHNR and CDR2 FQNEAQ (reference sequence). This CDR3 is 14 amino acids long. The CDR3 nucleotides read TGTGCCAGCAGCTTAGTGGGGACAGCATCCGAGCAGTACTTC. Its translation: CASSLVGTASEQYF.

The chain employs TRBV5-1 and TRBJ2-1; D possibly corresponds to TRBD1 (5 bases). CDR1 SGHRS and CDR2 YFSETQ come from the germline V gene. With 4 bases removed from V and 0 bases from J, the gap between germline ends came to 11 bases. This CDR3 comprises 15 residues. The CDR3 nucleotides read TGCGCCAGCAGCGCGGACATTAGCTCCTACAATGAGCAGTTCTTC. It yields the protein CASSADISSYNEQFF.

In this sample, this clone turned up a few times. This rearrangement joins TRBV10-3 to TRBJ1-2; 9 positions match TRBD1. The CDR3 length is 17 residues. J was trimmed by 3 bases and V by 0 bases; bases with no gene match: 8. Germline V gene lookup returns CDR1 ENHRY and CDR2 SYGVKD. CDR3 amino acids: CAISESPYRGPDYGYTF. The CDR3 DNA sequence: TGTGCCATCAGTGAGTCACCCTACAGGGGGCCAGACTATGGCTACACCTTC.

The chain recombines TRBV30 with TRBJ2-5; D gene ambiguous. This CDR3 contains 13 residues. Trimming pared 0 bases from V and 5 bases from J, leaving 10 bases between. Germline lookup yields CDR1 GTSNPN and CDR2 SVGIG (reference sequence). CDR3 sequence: CAWSVQNLETQYF. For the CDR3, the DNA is TGTGCCTGGAGTGTACAGAACCTGGAGACCCAGTACTTC.

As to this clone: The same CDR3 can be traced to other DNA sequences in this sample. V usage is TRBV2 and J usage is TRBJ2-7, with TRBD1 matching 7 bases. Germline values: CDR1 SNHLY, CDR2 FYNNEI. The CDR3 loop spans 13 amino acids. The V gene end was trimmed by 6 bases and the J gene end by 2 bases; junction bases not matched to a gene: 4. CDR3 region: CASRPGQAYEQYF. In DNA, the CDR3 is TGTGCCAGCAGACCCGGACAGGCCTACGAGCAGTACTTC.

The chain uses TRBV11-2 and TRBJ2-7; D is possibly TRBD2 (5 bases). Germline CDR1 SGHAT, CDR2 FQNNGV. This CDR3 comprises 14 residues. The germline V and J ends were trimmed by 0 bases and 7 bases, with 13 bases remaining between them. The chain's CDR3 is CASSLDLRREEQYF. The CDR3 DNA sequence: TGTGCCAGCAGCTTAGATCTGAGACGGGAAGAGCAGTACTTC. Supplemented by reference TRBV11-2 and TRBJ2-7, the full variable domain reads EAGVAQSPRYKIIEKRQSVAFWCNPISGHATLYWYQQILGQGPKLLIQFQNNGVVDDSQLPKDRFSAERLKGVDSTLKIQPAKLEDSAVYLCASSLDLRREEQYFGPGTRLTVT.

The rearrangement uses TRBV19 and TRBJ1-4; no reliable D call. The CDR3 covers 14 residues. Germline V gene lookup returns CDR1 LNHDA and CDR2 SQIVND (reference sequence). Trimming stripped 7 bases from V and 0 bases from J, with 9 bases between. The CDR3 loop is CASKLGATNEKLFF. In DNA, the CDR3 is TGTGCCAGTAAACTCGGTGCAACTAATGAAAAACTGTTTTTT. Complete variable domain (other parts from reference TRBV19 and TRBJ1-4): DGGITQSPKYLFRKEGQNVTLSCEQNLNHDAMYWYRQDPGQGLRLIYYSQIVNDFQKGDIAEGYSVSREKKESFPLTVTSAQKNPTAFYLCASKLGATNEKLFFGSGTQLSVL.

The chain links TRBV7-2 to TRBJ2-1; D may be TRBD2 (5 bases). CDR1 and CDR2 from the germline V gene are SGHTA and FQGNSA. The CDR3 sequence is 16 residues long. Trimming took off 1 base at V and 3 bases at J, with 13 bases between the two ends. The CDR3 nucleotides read TGTGCCAGCAGCTTAGTGGCCCTTCGGGACTACAATGAGCAGTTCTTC. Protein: CASSLVALRDYNEQFF.

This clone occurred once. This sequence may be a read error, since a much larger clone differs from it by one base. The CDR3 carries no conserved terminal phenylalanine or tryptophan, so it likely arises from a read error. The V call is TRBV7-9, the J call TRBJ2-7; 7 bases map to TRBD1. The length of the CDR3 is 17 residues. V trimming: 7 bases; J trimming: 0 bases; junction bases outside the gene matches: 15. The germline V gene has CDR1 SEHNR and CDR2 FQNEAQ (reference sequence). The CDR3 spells CASTFPAGTVGSYEQYS. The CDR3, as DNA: TGTGCCAGCACCTTCCCCGCCGGGACAGTCGGCTCCTACGAGCAGTACTCC.

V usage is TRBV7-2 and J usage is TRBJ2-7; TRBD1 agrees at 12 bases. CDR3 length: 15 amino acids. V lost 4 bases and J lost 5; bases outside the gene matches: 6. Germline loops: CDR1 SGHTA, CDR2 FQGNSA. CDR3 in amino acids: CASSWRGTGGNEQYF. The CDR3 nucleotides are TGTGCCAGCAGCTGGAGGGGGACAGGGGGCAACGAGCAGTACTTC.